These 16 T cell receptor beta chains originate from one sample sequenced in a study of beta chain features in type 1 diabetes. Since all of the isolated RNA was reverse transcribed, expressed TCRB transcripts were what got sequenced. Method: immunoSEQ multiplex PCR; TCRdb's copy keeps in-frame clones and lacks some. The table has about 300,000 clones, under 8.5% seen once. Material: central memory CD4+ T cells from blood. These receptors were taken from a woman in her late teens or twenties in good health.

The chain uses TRBV19 and TRBJ2-5; TRBD1 might be the D (5 bases). The germline V gene has CDR1 LNHDA and CDR2 SQIVND (reference sequence). The CDR3 length is 13 residues. V shed 7 bases and J shed 0 bases, with 9 bases lying between them. The CDR3 region is CASNHRHQETQYF. The CDR3 nucleotides are TGTGCCAGTAATCACAGGCACCAAGAGACCCAGTACTTC.

There are a few counts of this clone. V gene TRBV2 combines with J gene TRBJ2-7; maybe TRBD1 (6 bases). Germline lookup yields CDR1 SNHLY and CDR2 FYNNEI. The CDR3 runs to 13 residues. V was cut by 3 bases and J by 7 bases, with 13 bases left in between. Here the CDR3 reads CASSEQGMGEQYV. CDR3 nucleotide sequence: TGTGCCAGCAGTGAGCAGGGGATGGGGGAGCAGTACGTC.

CDR3: CATRAATDTQYF. As DNA, the CDR3 is TGTGCCACCAGGGCGGCAACAGATACGCAGTATTTT. The chain has TRBV15 and TRBJ2-3; D not resolved. Germline V gives CDR1 LNHNV, CDR2 YYDKDF (reference sequence). V gave up 6 bases and J gave up 3 bases, with 7 bases separating them. The CDR3 runs 12 residues.

The rearrangement joins TRBV5-6 to TRBJ2-5, with D uncertain. This CDR3 region has 15 residues. Germline V gives CDR1 SGHDT, CDR2 YYEEEE. The V and J ends lost 6 bases and 1 base respectively, with 16 bases between them. CDR3 nucleotide sequence: TGTGCCAGCACCCCGAGGTGGGCTAGCCAAGAGACCCAGTACTTC. It specifies CASTPRWASQETQYF.

The chain carries TRBV7-2 and TRBJ1-1; D gene uncertain. CDR1 and CDR2 from the germline V gene are SGHTA and FQGNSA. The CDR3 runs to 13 residues. The V end was cut by 3 bases, the J end by 1 base, with 6 bases between. The CDR3 loop reads CASSFGRNTEAFF. In DNA, the CDR3 is TGTGCCAGCAGCTTCGGGAGGAACACTGAAGCTTTCTTT.

Points on this clone: At the DNA level, this CDR3 is encoded by other sequences in the same sample as well. This chain uses TRBV1 with TRBJ1-5; the D call of TRBD1 is as the table states it, not checked on the DNA. TRBV1 is reported as a pseudogene. CDR3 length: 15 amino acids. Here the CDR3 reads CTSSQVAGRGQPQHF. DNA of the CDR3: TGCACCAGCAGCCAAGTGGCAGGGCGTGGCCAGCCCCAGCATTTT.

The V and J genes are TRBV18 and TRBJ2-3; D unclear. Trimming shortened V by 2 bases and J by 3 bases, and 12 bases separated the two germline ends. CDR1 and CDR2 from the germline V gene are KGHSH and LQKENI. This CDR3 has 15 residues. This CDR3 is CASSPLRVGTDTQYF. The CDR3 coding sequence is TGTGCCAGCTCACCATTAAGGGTTGGTACAGATACGCAGTATTTT.

The chain couples TRBV2 to TRBJ2-3; D not resolved. V was pared by 7 bases and J by 0 bases, with 14 bases between. This CDR3 has 15 amino acids. Germline-derived CDR1 and CDR2 are SNHLY and FYNNEI. CDR3 loop: CASTMDGGSTDTQYF. CDR3 nucleotides: TGTGCCAGCACGATGGACGGCGGAAGCACAGATACGCAGTATTTT. The complete variable domain, with remaining parts taken from reference TRBV2 and TRBJ2-3, reads EPEVTQTPSHQVTQMGQEVILRCVPISNHLYFYWYRQILGQKVEFLVSFYNNEISEKSEIFDDQFSVERPDGSNFTLKIRSTKLEDSAMYFCASTMDGGSTDTQYFGPGTRLTVL.

This clone has only a few counts. V usage is TRBV2 and J usage is TRBJ2-3; 8 bases fit TRBD1. CDR1 and CDR2 (germline): SNHLY, FYNNEI. This CDR3 contains 16 residues. J gave up 0 bases and V 5 bases, and 7 bases lay outside the gene matches. This chain's CDR3 is CASSLQGAISTDTQYF. The CDR3 region has the DNA TGTGCCAGCAGTCTCCAGGGGGCGATTAGCACAGATACGCAGTATTTT.

This chain joins TRBV19 and TRBJ2-3; D is possibly TRBD1 (6 bases). This CDR3 contains 15 residues. CDR1 is LNHDA, CDR2 SQIVND, per germline (reference sequence). V was clipped by 5 bases and J by 0 bases, with 12 bases between them. This chain's CDR3 is CASSPPTGSTDTQYF. The CDR3 DNA reads as TGTGCCAGTAGTCCGCCGACAGGTAGCACAGATACGCAGTATTTT.

The rearrangement joins TRBV7-8 to TRBJ1-5, with TRBD1 matching over 9 bases. The CDR3 contains 19 residues. V shed 1 base, J shed 1 base, and the junction held 11 bases outside the gene matches. CDR1 and CDR2 (germline): SGHVS, FQNEAQ. The CDR3 DNA reads TGTGCCAGCAGCTTAGATGGGGACAGGGAAGTTGGAAGCAATCAGCCCCAGCATTTT. It encodes CASSLDGDREVGSNQPQHF.

The chain joins TRBV27 to TRBJ2-2; 10 bases agree with TRBD2. The CDR3 has 15 amino acids. CDR1 and CDR2 from the germline V gene are MNHEY and SMNVEV (reference sequence). Trimming cost V 8 bases and J 3 bases; bases outside gene matches: 6. The CDR3: CASGPGLADTGELFF. CDR3 sequence (DNA): TGTGCCAGCGGCCCAGGACTAGCGGACACCGGGGAGCTGTTTTTT.

In this sample, this clone turned up a few times. The chain carries TRBV21-1 and TRBJ2-4. TRBV21-1 is annotated as a pseudogene. This CDR3 spans 10 amino acids. The CDR3 sequence is CASSENIQYF. CDR3 nucleotide sequence: TGTGCCAGCAGCGAAAACATTCAGTACTTC.

This clone showed up just a few times. This chain connects TRBV7-2 to TRBJ2-3; 9 nucleotides line up with TRBD2. Germline V gene sequence: CDR1 SGHTA, CDR2 FQGNSA. CDR3 length: 15 residues. The V and J ends lost 0 bases and 6 bases, in that order; junction bases with no gene match: 4. The CDR3 sequence is CASSLAGGREDTQYF. The CDR3 DNA is TGTGCCAGCAGCTTAGCCGGCGGGAGGGAGGATACGCAGTATTTT.

This clone was detected a few times. V gene TRBV7-9 combines with J gene TRBJ2-1, with 8 bases fitting TRBD2. The V gene's germline CDR1 is SEHNR and CDR2 FQNEAQ (reference sequence). Losses at the gene ends were 1 base for V and 3 bases for J; bases not matched to a gene: 8. CDR3 length: 17 residues. The CDR3 here is CASSLEPGLGFYNEQFF. CDR3 bases: TGTGCCAGCAGCTTAGAACCGGGACTAGGGTTCTACAATGAGCAGTTCTTC.

The chain employs TRBV4-3 and TRBJ1-5; D gene ambiguous. V lost 0 bases, J lost 1 base, and 10 bases lay in between. The CDR3 extends over 16 amino acids. Germline V gene sequence: CDR1 LGHNA, CDR2 YSLEER. In nucleotides, the CDR3 is TGCGCCAGCAGCCAAGAATATTCGGGGAGCAATCAGCCCCAGCATTTT. This sequence encodes CASSQEYSGSNQPQHF.